This T cell receptor beta chain was observed in a study of PD-L1 blockade in urothelial cancer. Study information: Starting at some point between 2014 and 2015, patients were given atezolizumab (1,200 mg intravenously every 3 weeks). Blood drawn 3 weeks (second dose) and 6 weeks after treatment start was analyzed.

Trimming shortened V by 3 bases and J by 7 bases, and 12 bases separated the two germline ends. The germline V gene encodes CDR1 SQVTM and CDR2 ANQGSEA. CDR3 length: 12 residues. Sequenced by immunoSEQ multiplex PCR; TCRdb stores in-frame clones only, minus some. The data contain more than 65,000 clones, around 87% of them singletons. The chain is built from TRBV29-1 and TRBJ1-1; the D gene is possibly TRBD1 (6 bases). The TCR was taken from a woman between 65 and 79 years old with urothelial cancer. Sequenced here: PBMCs, sampled around atezolizumab (anti-PD-L1) treatment. Here the CDR3 DNA reads TGCAGCGTTGAGTCAGGGGTTGTTGAAGCTTTCTTT. This gives the protein CSVESGVVEAFF.